This T cell receptor beta chain was sequenced in a study of control samples from healthy donors and cancer patients. Clones were sequenced by immunoSEQ multiplex PCR, and TCRdb holds only the in-frame ones, with some missing. This table has about 92,000 clones, roughly 78% appearing once. The V end was cut by 3 bases, the J end by 8 bases, with 13 bases between. CDR1 LNHDA and CDR2 SQIVND come from the germline V gene (reference sequence). This CDR3 comprises 13 residues. Only one count was recorded for this clone. The chain employs TRBV19 and TRBJ1-1; D might be TRBD1 (5 bases). The specimen sequenced was blood. The sequence came from a woman in her sixties in good health. CDR3 in DNA: TGTGCCAGTAGTATGATGGGGACCGGGGAAGCTTTCTTT. This sequence encodes CASSMMGTGEAFF.